One T cell receptor (beta chain) is described in this entry. Its antigen remains unidentified. No base quality values were provided; no much bigger clone lies one nucleotide off. Library prep was done by RT-PCR. Data came from an Illumina HiSeq 2500. The public reads were reanalyzed by TCRdb: fastp trimming at Q25, MiXCR alignment, in-frame beta chains only. Rows matching on CDR3 protein sequence are summarized as one entry with the most common DNA and genes. The table for this sample lists 650,000 to 800,000 distinct CDR3 sequences; about 14% of them were counted only once. The ten largest make up approximately 6.5% of the sample. Trimming removed 2 bases from V and 0 bases from J, leaving 14 bases between the germline ends. Its CDR3 holds 16 amino acids, cysteine through phenylalanine. The CDR3 DNA has 48 bases and is translated from base 1. From the germline V gene, CDR1 is MNHEY and CDR2 is SVGAGI.

This specimen belongs to a study of response to subunit inactivated influenza vaccine (dated by TCRdb to the late 2010s). Study-wide context: Deep quantitative T cell receptor repertoire profiling was used in the study to track responses to a trivalent subunit inactivated influenza vaccine.

What the work shows at the level of the full study, not this receptor alone: It was suggested by the authors that each seasonal influenza vaccination may recruit only a limited number of new T cells.

The origin of this receptor is a man aged 45-60 years who received an inactivated influenza vaccine. Donor details come from another sample of the same person, matched by shared clones. The rearrangement combines TRBV6-5 with TRBJ2-7, with the D gene too uncertain to name. Specimen: PBMCs from blood, collected less than 15 days before vaccination. The CDR3 protein sequence reads: CASSYEVGRFSYEQYF. The bases are TGTGCCAGCAGTTACGAGGTGGGCAGGTTCTCCTACGAGCAGTACTTC.